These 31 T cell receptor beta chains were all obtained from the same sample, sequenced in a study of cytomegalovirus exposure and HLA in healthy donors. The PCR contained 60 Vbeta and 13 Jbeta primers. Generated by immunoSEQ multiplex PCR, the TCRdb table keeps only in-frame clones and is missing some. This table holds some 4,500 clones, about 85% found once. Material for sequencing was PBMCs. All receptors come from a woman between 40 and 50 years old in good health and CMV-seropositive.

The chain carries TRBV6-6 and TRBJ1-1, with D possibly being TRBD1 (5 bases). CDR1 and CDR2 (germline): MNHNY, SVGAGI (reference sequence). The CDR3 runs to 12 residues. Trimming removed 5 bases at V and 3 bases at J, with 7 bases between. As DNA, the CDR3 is TGTGCCAGCAGTGGCAGGGACACTGAAGCTTTCTTT. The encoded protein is CASSGRDTEAFF.

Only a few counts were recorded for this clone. CDR3 nucleotides: TGTGCCAGCAGTTACTTGACAGGGCCTAACTATGGCTACACCTTC. Protein: CASSYLTGPNYGYTF. This chain connects TRBV6-5 to TRBJ1-2, with 7 bases identical to TRBD1. This CDR3 spans 15 amino acids. Germline V gene data show CDR1 as MNHEY and CDR2 as SVGAGI. The V segment lost 1 base and the J segment 0 bases; nucleotides outside the gene matches: 2.

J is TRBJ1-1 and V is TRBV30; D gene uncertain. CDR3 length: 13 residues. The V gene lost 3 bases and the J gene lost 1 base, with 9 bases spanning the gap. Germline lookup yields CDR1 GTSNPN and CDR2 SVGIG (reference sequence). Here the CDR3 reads CAWSFEANTEAFF. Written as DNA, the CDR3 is TGTGCCTGGAGCTTCGAGGCGAACACTGAAGCTTTCTTT.

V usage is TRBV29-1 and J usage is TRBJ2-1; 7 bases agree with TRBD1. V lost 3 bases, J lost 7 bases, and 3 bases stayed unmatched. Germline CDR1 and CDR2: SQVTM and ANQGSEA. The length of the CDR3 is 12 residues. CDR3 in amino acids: CSVDKGANEQFF. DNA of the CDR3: TGCAGCGTTGATAAGGGGGCGAATGAGCAGTTCTTC.

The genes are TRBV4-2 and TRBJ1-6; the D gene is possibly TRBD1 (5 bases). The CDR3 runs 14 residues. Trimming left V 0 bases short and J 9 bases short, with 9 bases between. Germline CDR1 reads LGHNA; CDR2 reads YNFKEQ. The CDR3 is CASSQEGVGSPLHF. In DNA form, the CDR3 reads TGTGCCAGCAGCCAAGAAGGGGTCGGTTCACCCCTCCACTTT.

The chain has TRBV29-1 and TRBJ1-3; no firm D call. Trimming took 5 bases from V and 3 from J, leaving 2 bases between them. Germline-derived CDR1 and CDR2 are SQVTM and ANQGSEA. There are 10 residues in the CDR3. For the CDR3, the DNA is TGCAGCGTTCTTGGAAACACCATATATTTT. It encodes CSVLGNTIYF.

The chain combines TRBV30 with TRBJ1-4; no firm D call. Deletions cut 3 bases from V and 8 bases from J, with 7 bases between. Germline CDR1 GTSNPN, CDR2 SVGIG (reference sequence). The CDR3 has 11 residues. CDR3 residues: CAWRAGEKLFF. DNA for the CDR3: TGTGCCTGGAGGGCGGGAGAAAAACTGTTTTTT.

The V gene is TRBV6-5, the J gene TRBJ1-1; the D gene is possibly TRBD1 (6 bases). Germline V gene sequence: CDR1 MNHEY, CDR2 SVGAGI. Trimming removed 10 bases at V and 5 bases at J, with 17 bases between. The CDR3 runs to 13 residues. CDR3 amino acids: CAIRGGQRTEAFF. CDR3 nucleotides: TGTGCCATCCGTGGAGGACAGCGGACTGAAGCTTTCTTT.

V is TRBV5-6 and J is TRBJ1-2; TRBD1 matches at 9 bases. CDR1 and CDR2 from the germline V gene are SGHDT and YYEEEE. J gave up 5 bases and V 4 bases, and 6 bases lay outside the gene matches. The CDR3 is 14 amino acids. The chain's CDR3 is CASSPWGTGYGYTF. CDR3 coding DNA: TGTGCCAGCAGCCCCTGGGGGACAGGGTATGGCTACACCTTC.

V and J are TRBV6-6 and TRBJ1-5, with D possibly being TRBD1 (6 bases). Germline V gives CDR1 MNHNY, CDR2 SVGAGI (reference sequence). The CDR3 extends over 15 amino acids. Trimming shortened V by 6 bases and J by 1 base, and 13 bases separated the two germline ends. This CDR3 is CASRSGTMSNQPQHF. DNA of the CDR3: TGTGCCAGCAGGTCCGGGACAATGAGCAATCAGCCCCAGCATTTT.

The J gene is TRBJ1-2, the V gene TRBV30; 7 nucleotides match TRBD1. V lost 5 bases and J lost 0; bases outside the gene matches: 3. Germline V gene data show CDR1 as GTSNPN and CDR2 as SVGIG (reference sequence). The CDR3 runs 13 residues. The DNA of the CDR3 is TGTGCCTGGGAGGGGGCAACTAACTATGGCTACACCTTC. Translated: CAWEGATNYGYTF.

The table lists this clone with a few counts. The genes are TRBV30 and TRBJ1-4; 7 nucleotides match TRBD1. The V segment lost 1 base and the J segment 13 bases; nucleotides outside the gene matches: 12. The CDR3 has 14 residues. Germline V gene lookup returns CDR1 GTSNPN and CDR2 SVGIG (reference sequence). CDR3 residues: CAWSAPSNRGGLFF. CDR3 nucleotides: TGTGCCTGGAGTGCCCCCTCGAACAGGGGAGGACTGTTTTTT.

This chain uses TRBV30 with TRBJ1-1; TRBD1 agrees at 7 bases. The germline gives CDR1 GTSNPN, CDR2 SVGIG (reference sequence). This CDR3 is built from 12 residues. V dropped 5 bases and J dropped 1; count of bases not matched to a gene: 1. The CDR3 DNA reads TGTGCCTGGGACAGGGCGAACACTGAAGCTTTCTTT. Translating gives CAWDRANTEAFF. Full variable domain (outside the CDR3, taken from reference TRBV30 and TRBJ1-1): SQTIHQWPATLVQPVGSPLSLECTVEGTSNPNLYWYRQAAGRGLQLLFYSVGIGQISSEVPQNLSASRPQDRQFILSSKKLLLSDSGFYLCAWDRANTEAFFGQGTRLTVV.

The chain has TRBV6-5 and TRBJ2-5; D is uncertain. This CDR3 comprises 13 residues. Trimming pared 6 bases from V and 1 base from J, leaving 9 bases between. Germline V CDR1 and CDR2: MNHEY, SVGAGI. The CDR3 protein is CASRRSSQETQYF. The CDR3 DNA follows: TGTGCCAGCAGGCGTAGCAGCCAAGAGACCCAGTACTTC.

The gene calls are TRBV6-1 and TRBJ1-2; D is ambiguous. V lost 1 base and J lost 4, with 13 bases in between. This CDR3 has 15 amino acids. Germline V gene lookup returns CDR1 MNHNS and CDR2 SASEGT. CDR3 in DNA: TGTGCCAGCAGTGAAGGGACGGGAGACCTCTATGGCTACACCTTC. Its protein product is CASSEGTGDLYGYTF.

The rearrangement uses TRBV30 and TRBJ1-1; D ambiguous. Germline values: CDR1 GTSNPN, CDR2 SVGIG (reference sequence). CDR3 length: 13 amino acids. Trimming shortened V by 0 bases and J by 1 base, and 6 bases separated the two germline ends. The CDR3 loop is CAWSVEGNTEAFF. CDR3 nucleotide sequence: TGTGCCTGGAGTGTAGAGGGGAACACTGAAGCTTTCTTT.

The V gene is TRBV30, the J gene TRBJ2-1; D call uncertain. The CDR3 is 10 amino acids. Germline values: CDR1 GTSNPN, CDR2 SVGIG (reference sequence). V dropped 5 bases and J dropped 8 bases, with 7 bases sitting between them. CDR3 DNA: TGTGCCTGGGGCCGATATGAGCAGTTCTTC. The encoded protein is CAWGRYEQFF.

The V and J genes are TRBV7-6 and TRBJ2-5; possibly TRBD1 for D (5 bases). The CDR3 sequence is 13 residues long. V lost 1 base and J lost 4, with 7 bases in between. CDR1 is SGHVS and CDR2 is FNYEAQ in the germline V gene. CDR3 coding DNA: TGTGCCAGCAGCTTAGGCAGGGCAGAGACCCAGTACTTC. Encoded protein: CASSLGRAETQYF. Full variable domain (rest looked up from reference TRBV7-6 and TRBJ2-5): GAGVSQSPRYKVTKRGQDVALRCDPISGHVSLYWYRQALGQGPEFLTYFNYEAQQDKSGLPNDRFSAERPEGSISTLTIQRTEQRDSAMYRCASSLGRAETQYFGPGTRLLVL.

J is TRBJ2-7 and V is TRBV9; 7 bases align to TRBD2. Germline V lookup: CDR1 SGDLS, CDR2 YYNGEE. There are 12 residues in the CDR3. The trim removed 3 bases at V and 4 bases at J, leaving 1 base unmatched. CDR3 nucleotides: TGTGCCAGCAGCGCCGGGGGGTACGAGCAGTACTTC. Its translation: CASSAGGYEQYF.

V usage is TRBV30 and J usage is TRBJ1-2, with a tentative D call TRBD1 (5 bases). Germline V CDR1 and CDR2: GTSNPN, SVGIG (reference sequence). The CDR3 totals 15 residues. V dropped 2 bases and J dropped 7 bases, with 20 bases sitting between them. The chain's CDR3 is CAWSSGTAGGSGYTF. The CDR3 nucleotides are TGTGCCTGGAGTTCCGGGACGGCCGGGGGGAGTGGCTACACCTTC.

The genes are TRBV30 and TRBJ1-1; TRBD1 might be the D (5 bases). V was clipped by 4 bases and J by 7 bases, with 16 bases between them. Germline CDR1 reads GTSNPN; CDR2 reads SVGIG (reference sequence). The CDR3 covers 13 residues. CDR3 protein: CAWTGGIDIEAFF. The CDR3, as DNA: TGTGCCTGGACGGGGGGGATCGACATTGAAGCTTTCTTT.

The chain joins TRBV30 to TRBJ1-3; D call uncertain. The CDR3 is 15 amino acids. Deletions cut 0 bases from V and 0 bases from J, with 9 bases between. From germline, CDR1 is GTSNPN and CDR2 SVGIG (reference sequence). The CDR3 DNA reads TGTGCCTGGAGTGTAAGGAGGAGCTCTGGAAACACCATATATTTT. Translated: CAWSVRRSSGNTIYF.

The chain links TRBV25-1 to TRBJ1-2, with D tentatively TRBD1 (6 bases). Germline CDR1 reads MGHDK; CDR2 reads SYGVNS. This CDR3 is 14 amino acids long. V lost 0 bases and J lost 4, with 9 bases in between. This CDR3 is CASSEYDRSYGYTF. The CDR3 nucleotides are TGTGCCAGCAGTGAATATGACAGGAGCTATGGCTACACCTTC.

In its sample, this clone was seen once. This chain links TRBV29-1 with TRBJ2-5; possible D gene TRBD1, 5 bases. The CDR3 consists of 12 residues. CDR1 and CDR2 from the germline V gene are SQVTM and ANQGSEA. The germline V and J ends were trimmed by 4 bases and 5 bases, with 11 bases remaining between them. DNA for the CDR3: TGCAGCGTTGCGGCAGGGTCGGAGACCCAGTACTTC. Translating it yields CSVAAGSETQYF.

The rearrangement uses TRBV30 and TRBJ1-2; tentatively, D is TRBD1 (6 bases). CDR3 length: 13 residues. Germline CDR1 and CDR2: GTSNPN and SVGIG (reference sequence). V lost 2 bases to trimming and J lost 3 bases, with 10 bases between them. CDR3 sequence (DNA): TGTGCCTGGAGTAGGTCAGGGGACTATGGCTACACCTTC. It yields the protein CAWSRSGDYGYTF.

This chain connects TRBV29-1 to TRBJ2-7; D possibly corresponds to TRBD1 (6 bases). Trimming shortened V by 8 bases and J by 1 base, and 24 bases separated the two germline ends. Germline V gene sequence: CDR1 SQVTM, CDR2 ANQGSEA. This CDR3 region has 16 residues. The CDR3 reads CSPSTPTGSRSYEQYF. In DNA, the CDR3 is TGCAGCCCTTCCACCCCAACAGGGTCACGTTCCTACGAGCAGTACTTC.

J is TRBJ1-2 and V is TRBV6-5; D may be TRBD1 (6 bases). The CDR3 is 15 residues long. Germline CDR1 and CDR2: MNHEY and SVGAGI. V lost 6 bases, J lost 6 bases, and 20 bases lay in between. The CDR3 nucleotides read TGTGCCAGCAGCCCCGAACAGGGCGGGTTGGATGGCTACACCTTC. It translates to CASSPEQGGLDGYTF.

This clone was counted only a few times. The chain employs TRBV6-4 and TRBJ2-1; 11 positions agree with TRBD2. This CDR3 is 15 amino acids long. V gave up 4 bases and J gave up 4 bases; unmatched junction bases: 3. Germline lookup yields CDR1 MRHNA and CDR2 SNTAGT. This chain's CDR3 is CASSALAGEYNEQFF. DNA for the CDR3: TGTGCCAGCAGTGCACTAGCGGGAGAGTACAATGAGCAGTTCTTC.

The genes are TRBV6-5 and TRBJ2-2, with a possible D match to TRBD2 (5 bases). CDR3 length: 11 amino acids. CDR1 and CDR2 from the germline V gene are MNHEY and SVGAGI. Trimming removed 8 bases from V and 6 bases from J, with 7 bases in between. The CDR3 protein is CASRGPGELFF. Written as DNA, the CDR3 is TGTGCCAGCCGGGGTCCCGGGGAGCTGTTTTTT.

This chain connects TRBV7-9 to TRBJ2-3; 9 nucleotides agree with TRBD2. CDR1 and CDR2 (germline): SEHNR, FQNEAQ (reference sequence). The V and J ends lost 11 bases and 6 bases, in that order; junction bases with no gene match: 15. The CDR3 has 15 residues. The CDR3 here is CAGVRGLAGMDTQYF. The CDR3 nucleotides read TGTGCCGGGGTGAGAGGCCTAGCGGGGATGGATACGCAGTATTTT.

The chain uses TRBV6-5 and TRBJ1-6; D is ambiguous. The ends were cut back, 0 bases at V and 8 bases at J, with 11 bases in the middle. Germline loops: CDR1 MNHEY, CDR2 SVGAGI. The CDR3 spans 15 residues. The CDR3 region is CASSYSAVLDSPLHF. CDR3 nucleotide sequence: TGTGCCAGCAGTTACTCGGCAGTCCTGGATTCACCCCTCCACTTT.